This T cell receptor beta chain was sequenced during a study of OX40 agonist ivuxolimab in advanced cancers. Libraries were prepared by immunoSEQ multiplex PCR; TCRdb keeps only in-frame clonotypes and omits some of them. The repertoire includes over 65,000 clones, 84% of them detected once, and nearly 0.8% sits in the top ten. With 3 bases clipped from V and 4 bases from J, the junction kept 5 bases outside the gene matches. Germline CDR1 reads SGHRS; CDR2 reads YFSETQ. The CDR3 is 15 residues long. The sample in question was CD4+ or CD8+ T cells sorted from blood, obtained in a trial of the OX40 agonist ivuxolimab. The TCR was taken from an adult with an advanced solid tumor such as melanoma, head and neck, liver or kidney cancer. J is TRBJ1-3 and V is TRBV5-1; 9 bases match TRBD1. The CDR3 nucleotides read TGCGCCAGCAGCTCCACAGGGGGCGCGGGAAACACCATATATTTT. Encoded protein: CASSSTGGAGNTIYF.